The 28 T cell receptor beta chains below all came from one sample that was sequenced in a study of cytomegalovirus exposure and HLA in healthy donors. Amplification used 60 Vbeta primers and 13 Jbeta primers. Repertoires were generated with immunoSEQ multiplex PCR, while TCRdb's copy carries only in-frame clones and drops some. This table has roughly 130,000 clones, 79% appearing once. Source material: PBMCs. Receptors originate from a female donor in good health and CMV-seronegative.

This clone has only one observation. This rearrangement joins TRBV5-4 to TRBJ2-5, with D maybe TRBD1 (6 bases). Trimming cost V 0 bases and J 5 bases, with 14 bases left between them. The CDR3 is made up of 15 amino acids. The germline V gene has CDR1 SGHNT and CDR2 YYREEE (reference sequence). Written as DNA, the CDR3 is TGTGCCAGCAGCTTGGATCCTTCCCAGGGGGAGACCCAGTACTTC. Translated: CASSLDPSQGETQYF.

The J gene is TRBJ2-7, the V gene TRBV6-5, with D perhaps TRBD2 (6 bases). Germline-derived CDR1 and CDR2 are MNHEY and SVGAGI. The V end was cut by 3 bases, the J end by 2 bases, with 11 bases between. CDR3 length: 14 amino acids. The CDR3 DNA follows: TGTGCCAGCAGTTATTTTGCGGGACCCTACGAGCAGTACTTC. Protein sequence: CASSYFAGPYEQYF.

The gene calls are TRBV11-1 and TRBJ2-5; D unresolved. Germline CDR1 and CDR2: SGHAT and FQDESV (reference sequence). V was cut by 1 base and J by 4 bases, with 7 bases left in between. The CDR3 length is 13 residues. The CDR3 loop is CASSLEEIETQYF. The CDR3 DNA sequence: TGTGCCAGCAGCTTAGAGGAGATAGAGACCCAGTACTTC.

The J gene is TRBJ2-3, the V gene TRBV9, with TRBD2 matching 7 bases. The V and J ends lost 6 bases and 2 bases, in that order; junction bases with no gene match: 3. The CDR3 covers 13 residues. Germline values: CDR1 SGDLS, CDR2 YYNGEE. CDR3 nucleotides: TGTGCCAGCAACCTAGCGGACACAGATACGCAGTATTTT. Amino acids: CASNLADTDTQYF.

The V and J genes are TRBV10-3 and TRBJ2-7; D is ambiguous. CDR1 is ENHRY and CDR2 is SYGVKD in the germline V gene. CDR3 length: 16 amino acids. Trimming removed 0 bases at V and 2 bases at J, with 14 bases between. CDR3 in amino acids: CAISESQRHKTYEQYF. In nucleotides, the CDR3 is TGTGCCATCAGTGAGTCCCAGCGCCATAAAACCTACGAGCAGTACTTC.

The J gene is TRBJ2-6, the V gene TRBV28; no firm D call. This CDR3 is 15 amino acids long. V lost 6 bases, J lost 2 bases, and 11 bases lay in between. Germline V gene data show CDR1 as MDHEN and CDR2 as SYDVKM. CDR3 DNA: TGTGCCAGCAGCTACCGAAAAGCTGGGGCCAACGTCCTGACTTTC. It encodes CASSYRKAGANVLTF.

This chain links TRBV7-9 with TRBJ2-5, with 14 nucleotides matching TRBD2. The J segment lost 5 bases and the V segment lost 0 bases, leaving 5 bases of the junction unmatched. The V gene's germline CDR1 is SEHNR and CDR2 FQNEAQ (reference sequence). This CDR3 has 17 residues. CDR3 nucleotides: TGTGCCAGCAGCTTAGCGACTAGCGGGAGGGGCGGTGAGACCCAGTACTTC. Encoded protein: CASSLATSGRGGETQYF.

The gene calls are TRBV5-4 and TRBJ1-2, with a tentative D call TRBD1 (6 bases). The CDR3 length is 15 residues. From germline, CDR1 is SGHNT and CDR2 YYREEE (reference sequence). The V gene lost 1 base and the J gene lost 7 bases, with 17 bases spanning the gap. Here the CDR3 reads CASSLRRGGRAGYTF. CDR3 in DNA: TGTGCCAGCAGCTTGCGGAGGGGGGGTCGAGCTGGCTACACCTTC. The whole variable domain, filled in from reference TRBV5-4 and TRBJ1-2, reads ETGVTQSPTHLIKTRGQQVTLRCSSQSGHNTVSWYQQALGQGPQFIFQYYREEENGRGNFPPRFSGLQFPNYSSELNVNALELDDSALYLCASSLRRGGRAGYTFGSGTRLTVV.

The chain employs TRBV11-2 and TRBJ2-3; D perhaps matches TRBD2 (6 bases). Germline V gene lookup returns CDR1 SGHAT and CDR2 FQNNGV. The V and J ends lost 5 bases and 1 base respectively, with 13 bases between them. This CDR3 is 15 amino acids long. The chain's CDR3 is CASSLSAGRTDTQYF. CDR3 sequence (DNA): TGTGCCAGCAGCCTCTCAGCGGGTCGCACAGATACGCAGTATTTT.

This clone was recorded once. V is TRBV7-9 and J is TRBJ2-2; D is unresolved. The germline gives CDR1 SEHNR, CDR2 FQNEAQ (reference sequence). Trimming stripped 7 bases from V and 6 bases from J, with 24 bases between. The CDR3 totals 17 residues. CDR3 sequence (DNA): TGTGCCAGCACCGTGCGGAGCGCTAGTGGTAGTCCCGGGGAGCTGTTTTTT. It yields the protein CASTVRSASGSPGELFF.

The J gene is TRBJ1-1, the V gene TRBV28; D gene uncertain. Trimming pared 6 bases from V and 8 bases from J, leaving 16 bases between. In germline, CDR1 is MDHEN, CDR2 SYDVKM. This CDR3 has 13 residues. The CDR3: CASSPPSRGEAFF. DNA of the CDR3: TGTGCCAGCAGCCCCCCGTCTCGGGGAGAAGCTTTCTTT.

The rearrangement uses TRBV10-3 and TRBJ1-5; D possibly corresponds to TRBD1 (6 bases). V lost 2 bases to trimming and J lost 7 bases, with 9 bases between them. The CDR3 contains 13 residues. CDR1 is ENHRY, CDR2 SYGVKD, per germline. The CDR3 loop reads CAISERTVQPQHF. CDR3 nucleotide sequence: TGTGCCATCAGTGAGCGGACAGTCCAGCCCCAGCATTTT.

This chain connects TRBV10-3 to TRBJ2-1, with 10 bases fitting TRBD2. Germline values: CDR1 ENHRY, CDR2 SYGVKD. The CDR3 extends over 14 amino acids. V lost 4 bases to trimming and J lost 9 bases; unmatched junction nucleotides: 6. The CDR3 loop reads CAISVTSGASEQFF. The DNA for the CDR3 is TGTGCCATCAGTGTTACTAGCGGGGCGTCTGAGCAGTTCTTC.

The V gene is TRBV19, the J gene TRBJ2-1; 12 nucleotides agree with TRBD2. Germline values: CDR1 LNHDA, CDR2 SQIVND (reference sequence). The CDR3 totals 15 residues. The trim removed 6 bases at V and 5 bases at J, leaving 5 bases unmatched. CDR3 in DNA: TGTGCCAGTAGCCGAGGACTAGCGGGACACAATGAGCAGTTCTTC. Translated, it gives CASSRGLAGHNEQFF.

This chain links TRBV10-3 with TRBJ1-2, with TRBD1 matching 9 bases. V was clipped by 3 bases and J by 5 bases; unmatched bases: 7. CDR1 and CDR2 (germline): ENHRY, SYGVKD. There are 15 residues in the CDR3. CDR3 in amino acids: CAISERTGDQYGYTF. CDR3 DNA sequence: TGTGCCATCAGTGAAAGGACAGGGGATCAGTATGGCTACACCTTC.

The CDR3 is CASSPRTGINQPQHF. The CDR3 region has the DNA TGTGCCAGCAGTCCCCGGACAGGGATTAATCAGCCCCAGCATTTT. V usage is TRBV27 and J usage is TRBJ1-5; 8 bases agree with TRBD1. V lost 5 bases, J lost 4 bases, and 7 bases stayed unmatched. Germline V gives CDR1 MNHEY, CDR2 SMNVEV (reference sequence). The CDR3 is 15 amino acids.

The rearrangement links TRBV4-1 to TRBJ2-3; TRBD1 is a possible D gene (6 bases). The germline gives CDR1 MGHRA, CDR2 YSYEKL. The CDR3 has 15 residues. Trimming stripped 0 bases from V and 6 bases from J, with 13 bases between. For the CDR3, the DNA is TGCGCCAGCAGCCAAGAGTCTTTCAGGGGCGATACGCAGTATTTT. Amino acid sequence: CASSQESFRGDTQYF.

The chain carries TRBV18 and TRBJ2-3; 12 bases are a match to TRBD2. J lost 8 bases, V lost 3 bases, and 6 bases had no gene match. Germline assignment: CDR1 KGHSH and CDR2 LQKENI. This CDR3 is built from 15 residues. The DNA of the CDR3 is TGTGCCAGCTCACCCGGGACTAGCGGGCTAACTACGCAGTATTTT. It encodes CASSPGTSGLTTQYF.

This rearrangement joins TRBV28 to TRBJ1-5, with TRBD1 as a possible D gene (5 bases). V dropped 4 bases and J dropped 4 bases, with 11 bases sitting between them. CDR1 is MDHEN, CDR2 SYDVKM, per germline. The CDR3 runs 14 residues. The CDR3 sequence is CASSSPGGNQPQHF. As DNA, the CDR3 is TGTGCCAGCAGTTCCCCGGGGGGTAATCAGCCCCAGCATTTT.

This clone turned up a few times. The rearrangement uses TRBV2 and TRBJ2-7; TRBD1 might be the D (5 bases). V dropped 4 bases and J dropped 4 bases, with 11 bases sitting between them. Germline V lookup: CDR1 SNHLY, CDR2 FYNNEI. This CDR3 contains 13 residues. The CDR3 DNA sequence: TGTGCCAGCAGTGCGAGGCAGGGTTACGAGCAGTACTTC. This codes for CASSARQGYEQYF.

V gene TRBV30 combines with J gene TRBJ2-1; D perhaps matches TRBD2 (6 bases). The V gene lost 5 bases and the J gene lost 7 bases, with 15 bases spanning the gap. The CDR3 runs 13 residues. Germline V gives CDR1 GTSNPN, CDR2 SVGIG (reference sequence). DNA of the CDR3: TGTGCCTGGCACGGAGGGCCGCGGAATGAGCAGTTCTTC. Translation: CAWHGGPRNEQFF.

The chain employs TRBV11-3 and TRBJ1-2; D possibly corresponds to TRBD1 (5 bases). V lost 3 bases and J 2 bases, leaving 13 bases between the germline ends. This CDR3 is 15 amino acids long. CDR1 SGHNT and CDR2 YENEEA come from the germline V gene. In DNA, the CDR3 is TGTGCCAGCAGCTTGGGGGGGAACGCAAACTATGGCTACACCTTC. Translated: CASSLGGNANYGYTF.

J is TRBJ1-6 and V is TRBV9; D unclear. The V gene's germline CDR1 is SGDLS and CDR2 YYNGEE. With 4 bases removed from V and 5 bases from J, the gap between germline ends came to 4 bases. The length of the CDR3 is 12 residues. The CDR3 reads CASSPDNSPLHF. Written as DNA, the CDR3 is TGTGCCAGCAGCCCCGATAATTCACCCCTCCACTTT.

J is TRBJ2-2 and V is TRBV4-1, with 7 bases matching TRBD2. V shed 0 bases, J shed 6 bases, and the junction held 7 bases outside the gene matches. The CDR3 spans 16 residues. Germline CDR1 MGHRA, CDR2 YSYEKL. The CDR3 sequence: CASSQEGGVWAGELFF. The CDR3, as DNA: TGCGCCAGCAGCCAAGAGGGGGGGGTATGGGCCGGGGAGCTGTTTTTT.

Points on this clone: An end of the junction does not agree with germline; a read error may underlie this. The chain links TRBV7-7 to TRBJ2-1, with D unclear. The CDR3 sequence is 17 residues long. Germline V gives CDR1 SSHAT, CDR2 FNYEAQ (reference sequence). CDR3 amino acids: CASSLMAAADARGEQFF. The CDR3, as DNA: TGTGCTAGCAGCTTAATGGCGGCGGCCGACGCCCGCGGTGAGCAGTTCTTC.

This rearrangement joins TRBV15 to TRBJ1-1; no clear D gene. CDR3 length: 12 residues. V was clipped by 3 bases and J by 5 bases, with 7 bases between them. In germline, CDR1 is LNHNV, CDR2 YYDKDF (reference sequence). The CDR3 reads CATSSQVTEAFF. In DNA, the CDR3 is TGTGCCACCAGCAGCCAGGTTACTGAAGCTTTCTTT.

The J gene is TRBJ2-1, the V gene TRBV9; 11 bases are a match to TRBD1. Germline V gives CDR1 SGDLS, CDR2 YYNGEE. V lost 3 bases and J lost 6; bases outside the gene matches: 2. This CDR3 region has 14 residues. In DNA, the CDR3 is TGTGCCAGCAGCGGAGGGACAGGGGGCAATGAGCAGTTCTTC. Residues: CASSGGTGGNEQFF.

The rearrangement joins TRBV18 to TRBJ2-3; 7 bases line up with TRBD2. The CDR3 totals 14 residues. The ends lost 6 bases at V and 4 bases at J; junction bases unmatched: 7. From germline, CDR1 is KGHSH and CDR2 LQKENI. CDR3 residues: CASSYSSGADTQYF. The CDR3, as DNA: TGTGCCAGCTCTTACTCTAGCGGCGCAGATACGCAGTATTTT. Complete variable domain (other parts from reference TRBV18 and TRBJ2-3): NAGVMQNPRHLVRRRGQEARLRCSPMKGHSHVYWYRQLPEEGLKFMVYLQKENIIDESGMPKERFSAEFPKEGPSILRIQQVVRGDSAAYFCASSYSSGADTQYFGPGTRLTVL.